This T cell receptor (beta chain) was identified during a study of cytomegalovirus exposure and HLA in healthy donors. Overall study findings and caveats: Relative to equally common others, HLA-associated TCR beta chains showed greater clonal expansion in a later analysis.

For this clone: Its antigen is not known.

This PCR relied on a set of 60 Vbeta primers and 13 Jbeta primers. Repertoires were generated with immunoSEQ multiplex PCR, while TCRdb's copy carries only in-frame clones and drops some. The repertoire holds tens of thousands of clones, with around 81% as singletons. Trimming removed 6 bases at V and 5 bases at J, with 7 bases between. This CDR3 is 10 amino acids long. Germline V gene lookup returns CDR1 DFQATT and CDR2 SNEGSKA (reference sequence). The V gene is TRBV20-1, the J gene TRBJ1-2; maybe TRBD1 (5 bases). This TCR was recovered from a male donor in good health and CMV-seronegative. Sequences were obtained from PBMCs. DNA for the CDR3: TGCAGTGCACCAGGGTATGGCTACACCTTC. It specifies CSAPGYGYTF.